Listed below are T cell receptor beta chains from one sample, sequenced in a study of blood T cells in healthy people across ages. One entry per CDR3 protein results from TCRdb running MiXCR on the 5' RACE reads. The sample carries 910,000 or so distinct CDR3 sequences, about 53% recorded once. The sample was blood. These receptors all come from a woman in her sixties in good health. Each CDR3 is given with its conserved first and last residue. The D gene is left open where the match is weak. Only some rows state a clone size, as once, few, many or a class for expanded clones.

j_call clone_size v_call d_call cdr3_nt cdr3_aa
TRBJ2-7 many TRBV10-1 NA TGCGCCAGCAGTGAGAGCGGCTTAGGAGGCTACGAGCAGTACTTC CASSESGLGGYEQYF
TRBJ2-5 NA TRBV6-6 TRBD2 TGTGCCAGCAGTTTTGTATTAGCGGGACATTTCCAAGAGACCCAGTACTTC CASSFVLAGHFQETQYF
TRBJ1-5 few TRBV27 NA TGTGCCAGCAGTTCAACACCCCAGTTGCTACAGCCCCAGCATTTT CASSSTPQLLQPQHF
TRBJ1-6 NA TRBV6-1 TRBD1 TGTGCCAGCAGTGAGGACAGGGGCTACTCACCCCTCCACTTT CASSEDRGYSPLHF
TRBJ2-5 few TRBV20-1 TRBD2 TGCAGTGCAACAACACCCTGGGCTAGCGGGATGTTAGAAGAGACCCAGTACTTC CSATTPWASGMLEETQYF
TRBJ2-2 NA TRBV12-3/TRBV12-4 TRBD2 TGTGCCAGCACCCAAGCGGGAGAGGTTAAGGAGCTGTTTTTT CASTQAGEVKELFF
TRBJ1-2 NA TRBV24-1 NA TGTGCCACCAGTGATCGTAACAGGGATGGCTACACCTTC CATSDRNRDGYTF
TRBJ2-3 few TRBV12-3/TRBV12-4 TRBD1 TGTGCCAGCAGGGGGAACAGGGGGCGTCAAGATACGCAGTATTTT CASRGNRGRQDTQYF
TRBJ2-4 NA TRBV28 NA TGTGCCAGCAGTTCAACAGTCTCCCATCACCTCAAAAACATTCAGTACTTC CASSSTVSHHLKNIQYF
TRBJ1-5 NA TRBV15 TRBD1 TGTGCCGTCGGGACAGAGTATAGCAATCAGCCCCAGCATTTT CAVGTEYSNQPQHF
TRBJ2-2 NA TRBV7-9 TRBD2 TGTGCCAGCAGCTCGGTGGGTAGCGGGTCTAAGAACACCGGGGAGCTGTTTTTT CASSSVGSGSKNTGELFF
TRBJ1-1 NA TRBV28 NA TGTGCCTCGAGAATGAACACTGAAGCTTTCTTT CASRMNTEAFF
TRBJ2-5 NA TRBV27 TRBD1 TGTGCCGGCAATACACAGGGGCGGGCGGAGACCCAGTACTTC CAGNTQGRAETQYF
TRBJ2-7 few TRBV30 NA TGTGCCTGGAGTGTCCTCCCGGGGGCCGAGCAGTACTTC CAWSVLPGAEQYF
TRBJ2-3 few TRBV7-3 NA TGTGCCAGCAGTTTCCATAGGGCAACAGATACGCAGTATTTT CASSFHRATDTQYF
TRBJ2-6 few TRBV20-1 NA TGCAGTGCTAGGCCAGGGGAAGGGGCCAACGTCCTGACTTTC CSARPGEGANVLTF
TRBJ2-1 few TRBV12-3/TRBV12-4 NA TGTGCCAGCAGTTTAGGCAGGGGCTACAATGAGCAGTTCTTC CASSLGRGYNEQFF
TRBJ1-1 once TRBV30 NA TGTGCCTGGAGGTTTGGGCAGGGGAACACTGAAGCTTTCTTT CAWRFGQGNTEAFF